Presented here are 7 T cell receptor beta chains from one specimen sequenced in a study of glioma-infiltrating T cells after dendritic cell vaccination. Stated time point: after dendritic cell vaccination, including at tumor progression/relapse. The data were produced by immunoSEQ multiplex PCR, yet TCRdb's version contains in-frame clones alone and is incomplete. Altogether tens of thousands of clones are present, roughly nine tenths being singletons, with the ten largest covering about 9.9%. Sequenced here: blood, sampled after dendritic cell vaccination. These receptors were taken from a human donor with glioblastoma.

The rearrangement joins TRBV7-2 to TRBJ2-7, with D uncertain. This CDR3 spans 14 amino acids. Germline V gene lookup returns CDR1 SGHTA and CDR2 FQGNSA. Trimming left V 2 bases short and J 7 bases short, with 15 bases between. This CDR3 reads CASSLSRPAGEQYF. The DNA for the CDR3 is TGTGCCAGCAGCTTAAGTCGTCCGGCCGGGGAGCAGTACTTC. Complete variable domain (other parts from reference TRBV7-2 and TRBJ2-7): GAGVSQSPSNKVTEKGKDVELRCDPISGHTALYWYRQSLGQGLEFLIYFQGNSAPDKSGLPSDRFSAERTGGSVSTLTIQRTQQEDSAVYLCASSLSRPAGEQYFGPGTRLTVT.

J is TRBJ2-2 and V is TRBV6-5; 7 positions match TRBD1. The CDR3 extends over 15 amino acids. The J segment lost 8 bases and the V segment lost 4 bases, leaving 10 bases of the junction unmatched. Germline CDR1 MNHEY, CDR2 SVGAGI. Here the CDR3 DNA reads TGTGCCAGCAGTTTAACACAGGGGCGAGGAGGGGAGCTGTTTTTT. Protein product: CASSLTQGRGGELFF.

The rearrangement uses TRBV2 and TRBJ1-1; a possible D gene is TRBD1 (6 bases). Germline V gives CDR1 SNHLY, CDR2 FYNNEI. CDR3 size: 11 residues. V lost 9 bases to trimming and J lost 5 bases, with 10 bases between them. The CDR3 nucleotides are TGTGCCAGTAACAGGGCTACTGAAGCTTTCTTT. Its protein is CASNRATEAFF.

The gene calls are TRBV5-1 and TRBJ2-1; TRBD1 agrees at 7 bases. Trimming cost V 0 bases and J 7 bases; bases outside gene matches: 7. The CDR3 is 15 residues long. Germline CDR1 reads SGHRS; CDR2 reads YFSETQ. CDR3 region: CASSLEEGAGNEQFF. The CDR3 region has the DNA TGCGCCAGCAGCTTGGAAGAGGGGGCTGGGAATGAGCAGTTCTTC.

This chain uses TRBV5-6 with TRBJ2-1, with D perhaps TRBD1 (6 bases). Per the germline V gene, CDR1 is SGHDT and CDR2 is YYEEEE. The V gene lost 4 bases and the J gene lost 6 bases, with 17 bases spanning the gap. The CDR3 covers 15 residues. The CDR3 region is CASSVSGLGANEQFF. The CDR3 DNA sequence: TGTGCCAGCAGCGTCTCCGGGCTGGGGGCCAATGAGCAGTTCTTC.

CDR3 nucleotides: TGCGCCAGCAGTGAGTGGGGGGGGAGGAGCGCTAACTATGGCTACACCTTC. Protein: CASSEWGGRSANYGYTF. V usage is TRBV10-2 and J usage is TRBJ1-2, with D maybe TRBD1 (5 bases). The V gene lost 1 base and the J gene lost 0 bases, with 15 bases spanning the gap. CDR3 length: 17 amino acids. The germline CDR1 and CDR2 sequences are WSHSY and SAAADI.

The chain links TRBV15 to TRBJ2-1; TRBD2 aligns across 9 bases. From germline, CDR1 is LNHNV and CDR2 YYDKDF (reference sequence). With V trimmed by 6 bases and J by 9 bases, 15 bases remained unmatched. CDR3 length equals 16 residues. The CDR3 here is CATRSLRREGSGEQFF. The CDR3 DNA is TGTGCCACCAGATCCCTCCGGCGGGAGGGCTCCGGTGAGCAGTTCTTC.